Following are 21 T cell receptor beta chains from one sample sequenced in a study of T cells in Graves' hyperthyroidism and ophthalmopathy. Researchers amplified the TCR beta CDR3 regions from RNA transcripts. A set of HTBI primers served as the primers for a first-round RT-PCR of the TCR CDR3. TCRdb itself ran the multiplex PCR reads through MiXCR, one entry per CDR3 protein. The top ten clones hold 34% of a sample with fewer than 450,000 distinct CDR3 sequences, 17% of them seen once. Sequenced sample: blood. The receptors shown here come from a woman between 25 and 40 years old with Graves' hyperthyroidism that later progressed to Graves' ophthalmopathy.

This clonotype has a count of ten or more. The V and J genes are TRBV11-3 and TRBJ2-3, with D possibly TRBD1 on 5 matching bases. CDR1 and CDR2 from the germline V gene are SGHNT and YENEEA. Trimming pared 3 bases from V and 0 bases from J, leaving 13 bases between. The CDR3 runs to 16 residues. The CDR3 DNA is TGTGCCAGCAGCTTCGGTCAGGGCTTAAGCACAGATACGCAGTATTTT. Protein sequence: CASSFGQGLSTDTQYF.

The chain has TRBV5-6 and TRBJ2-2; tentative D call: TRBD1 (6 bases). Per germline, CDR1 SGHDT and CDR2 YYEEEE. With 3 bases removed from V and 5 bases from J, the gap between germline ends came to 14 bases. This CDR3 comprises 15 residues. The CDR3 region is CASSSPQGSTGELFF. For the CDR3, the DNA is TGTGCCAGCAGCTCACCCCAGGGGTCGACCGGGGAGCTGTTTTTT.

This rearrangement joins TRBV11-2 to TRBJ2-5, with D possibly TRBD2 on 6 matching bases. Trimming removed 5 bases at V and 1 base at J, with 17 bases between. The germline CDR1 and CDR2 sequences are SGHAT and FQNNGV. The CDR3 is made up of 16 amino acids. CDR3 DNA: TGTGCCAGCAGCCGCCTGTTTGCGGGGATCCAAGAGACCCAGTACTTC. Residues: CASSRLFAGIQETQYF.

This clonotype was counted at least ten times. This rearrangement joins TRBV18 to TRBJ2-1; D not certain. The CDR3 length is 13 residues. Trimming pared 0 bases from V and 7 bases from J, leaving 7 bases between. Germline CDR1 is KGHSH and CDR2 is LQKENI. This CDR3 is CASSPPTRNEQFF. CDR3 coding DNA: TGTGCCAGCTCACCACCGACGAGAAATGAGCAGTTCTTC.

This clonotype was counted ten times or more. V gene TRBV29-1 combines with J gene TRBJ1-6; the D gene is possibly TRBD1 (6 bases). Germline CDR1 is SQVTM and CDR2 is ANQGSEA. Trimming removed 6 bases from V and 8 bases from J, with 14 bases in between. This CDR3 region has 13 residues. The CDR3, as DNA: TGCAGCGTCCGGGACACAAGCGATTCACCCCTCCACTTT. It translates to CSVRDTSDSPLHF. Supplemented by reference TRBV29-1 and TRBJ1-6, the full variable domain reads SAVISQKPSRDICQRGTSLTIQCQVDSQVTMMFWYRQQPGQSLTLIATANQGSEATYESGFVIDKFPISRPNLTFSTLTVSNMSPEDSSIYLCSVRDTSDSPLHFGNGTRLTVT.

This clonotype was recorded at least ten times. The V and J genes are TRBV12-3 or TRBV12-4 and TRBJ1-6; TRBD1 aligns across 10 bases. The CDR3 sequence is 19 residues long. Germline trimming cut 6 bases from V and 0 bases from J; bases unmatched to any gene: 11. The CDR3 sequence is CASRRQGARDSSYNSPLHF. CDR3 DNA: TGTGCCAGCAGGAGACAGGGGGCGAGGGACAGCTCCTATAATTCACCCCTCCACTTT.

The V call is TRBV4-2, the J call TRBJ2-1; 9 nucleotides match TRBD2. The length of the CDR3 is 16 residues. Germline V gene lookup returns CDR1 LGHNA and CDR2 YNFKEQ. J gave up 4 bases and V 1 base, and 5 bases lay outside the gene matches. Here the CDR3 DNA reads TGTGCCAGCAGCCAAGGAGGCGGGGGGGATTACAATGAGCAGTTCTTC. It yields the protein CASSQGGGGDYNEQFF.

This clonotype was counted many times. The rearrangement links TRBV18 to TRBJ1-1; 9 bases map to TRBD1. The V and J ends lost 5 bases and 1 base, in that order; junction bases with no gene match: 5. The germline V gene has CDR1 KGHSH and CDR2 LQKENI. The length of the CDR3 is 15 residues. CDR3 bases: TGTGCCAGCTCAGCAGGGGGACAGGGGAACACTGAAGCTTTCTTT. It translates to CASSAGGQGNTEAFF.

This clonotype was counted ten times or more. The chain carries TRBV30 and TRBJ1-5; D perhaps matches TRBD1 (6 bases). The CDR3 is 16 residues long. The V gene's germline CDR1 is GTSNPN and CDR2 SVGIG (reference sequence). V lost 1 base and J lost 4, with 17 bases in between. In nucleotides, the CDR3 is TGTGCCTGGAGTGCTGGGCGGGGGGCAAGGAATCAGCCCCAGCATTTT. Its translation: CAWSAGRGARNQPQHF.

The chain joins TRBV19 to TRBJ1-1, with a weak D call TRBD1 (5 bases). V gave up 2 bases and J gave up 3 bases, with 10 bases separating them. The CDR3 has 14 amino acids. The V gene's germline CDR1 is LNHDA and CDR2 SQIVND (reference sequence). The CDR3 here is CASSIIGAYTEAFF. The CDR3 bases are TGTGCCAGTAGTATAATCGGGGCTTACACTGAAGCTTTCTTT.

The CDR3, as DNA: TGCGCCAGCAGCCATGGTTCGGGGCAAGAGACCCAGTACTTC. As protein: CASSHGSGQETQYF. The V call is TRBV5-1, the J call TRBJ2-5; the D gene is possibly TRBD2 (5 bases). The CDR3 is 14 residues long. The germline V and J ends were trimmed by 4 bases and 2 bases, with 12 bases remaining between them. In germline, CDR1 is SGHRS, CDR2 YFSETQ. Full variable domain (missing parts from reference TRBV5-1 and TRBJ2-5): KAGVTQTPRYLIKTRGQQVTLSCSPISGHRSVSWYQQTPGQGLQFLFEYFSETQRNKGNFPGRFSGRQFSNSRSEMNVSTLELGDSALYLCASSHGSGQETQYFGPGTRLLVL.

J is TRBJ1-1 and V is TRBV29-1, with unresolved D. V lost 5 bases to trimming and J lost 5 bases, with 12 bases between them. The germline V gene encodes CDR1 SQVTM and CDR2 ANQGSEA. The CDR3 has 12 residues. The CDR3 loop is CSVRGLETEAFF. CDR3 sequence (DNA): TGCAGCGTTAGAGGGCTCGAAACTGAAGCTTTCTTT.

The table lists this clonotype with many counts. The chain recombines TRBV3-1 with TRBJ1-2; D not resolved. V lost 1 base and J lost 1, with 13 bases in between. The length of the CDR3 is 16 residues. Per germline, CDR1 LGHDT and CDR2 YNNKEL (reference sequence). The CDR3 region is CASSQATSYFNYGYTF. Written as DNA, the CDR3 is TGTGCCAGCAGCCAAGCGACAAGCTACTTTAACTATGGCTACACCTTC.

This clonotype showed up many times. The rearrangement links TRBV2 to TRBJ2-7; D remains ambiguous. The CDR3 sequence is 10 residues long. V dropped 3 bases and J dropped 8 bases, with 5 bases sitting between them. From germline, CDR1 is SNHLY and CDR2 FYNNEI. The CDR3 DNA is TGTGCCAGCAGTGACCAGAAGCAGTACTTC. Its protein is CASSDQKQYF.

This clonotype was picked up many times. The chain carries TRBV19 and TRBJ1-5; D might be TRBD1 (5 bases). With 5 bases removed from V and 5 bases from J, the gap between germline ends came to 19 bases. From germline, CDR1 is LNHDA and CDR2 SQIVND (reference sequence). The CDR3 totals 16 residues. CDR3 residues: CASSARSALGDQPQHF. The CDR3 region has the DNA TGTGCCAGTAGTGCCCGTAGCGCGTTGGGGGATCAGCCCCAGCATTTT.

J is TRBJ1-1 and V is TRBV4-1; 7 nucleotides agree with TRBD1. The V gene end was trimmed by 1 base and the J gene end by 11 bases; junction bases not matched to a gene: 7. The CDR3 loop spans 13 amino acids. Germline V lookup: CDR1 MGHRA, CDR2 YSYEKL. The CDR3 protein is CASSQVRGTAAFF. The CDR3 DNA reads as TGCGCCAGCAGCCAAGTTAGGGGGACAGCGGCTTTCTTT.

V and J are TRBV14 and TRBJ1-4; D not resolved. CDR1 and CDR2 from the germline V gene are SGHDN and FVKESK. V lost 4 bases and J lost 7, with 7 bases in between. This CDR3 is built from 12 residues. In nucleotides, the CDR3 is TGTGCCAGCAGCCGAGGCGGTGAAAAACTGTTTTTT. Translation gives CASSRGGEKLFF.

CDR3 amino acids: CASSPTARLIGGYTF. In nucleotides, the CDR3 is TGTGCCAGCAGCCCGACAGCGCGGCTTATCGGCGGCTACACCTTC. The V gene is TRBV28, the J gene TRBJ1-2, with D perhaps matching TRBD1 (5 bases). This CDR3 spans 15 amino acids. Germline lookup yields CDR1 MDHEN and CDR2 SYDVKM. V dropped 6 bases and J dropped 8 bases, with 22 bases sitting between them.

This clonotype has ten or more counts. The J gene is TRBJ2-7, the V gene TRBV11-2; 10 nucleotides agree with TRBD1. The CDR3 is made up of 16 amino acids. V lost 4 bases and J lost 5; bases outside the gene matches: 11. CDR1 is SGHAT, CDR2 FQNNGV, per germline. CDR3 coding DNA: TGTGCCAGCAGCTCGAAAGGGGGACAGGGGACCGACGAGCAGTACTTC. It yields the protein CASSSKGGQGTDEQYF.

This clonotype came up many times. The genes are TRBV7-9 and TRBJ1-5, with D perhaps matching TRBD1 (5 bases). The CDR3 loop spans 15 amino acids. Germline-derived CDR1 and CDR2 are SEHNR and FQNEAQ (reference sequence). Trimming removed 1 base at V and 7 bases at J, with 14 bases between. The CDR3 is CASSLGDGGGQPQHF. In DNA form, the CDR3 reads TGTGCCAGCAGCTTAGGTGATGGCGGGGGGCAGCCCCAGCATTTT.

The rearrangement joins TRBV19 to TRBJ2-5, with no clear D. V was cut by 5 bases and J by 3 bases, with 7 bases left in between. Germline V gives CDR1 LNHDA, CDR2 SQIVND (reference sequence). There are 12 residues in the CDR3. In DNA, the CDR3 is TGTGCCAGTAGTTTCGATAAAGAGACCCAGTACTTC. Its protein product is CASSFDKETQYF. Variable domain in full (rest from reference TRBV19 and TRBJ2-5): DGGITQSPKYLFRKEGQNVTLSCEQNLNHDAMYWYRQDPGQGLRLIYYSQIVNDFQKGDIAEGYSVSREKKESFPLTVTSAQKNPTAFYLCASSFDKETQYFGPGTRLLVL.